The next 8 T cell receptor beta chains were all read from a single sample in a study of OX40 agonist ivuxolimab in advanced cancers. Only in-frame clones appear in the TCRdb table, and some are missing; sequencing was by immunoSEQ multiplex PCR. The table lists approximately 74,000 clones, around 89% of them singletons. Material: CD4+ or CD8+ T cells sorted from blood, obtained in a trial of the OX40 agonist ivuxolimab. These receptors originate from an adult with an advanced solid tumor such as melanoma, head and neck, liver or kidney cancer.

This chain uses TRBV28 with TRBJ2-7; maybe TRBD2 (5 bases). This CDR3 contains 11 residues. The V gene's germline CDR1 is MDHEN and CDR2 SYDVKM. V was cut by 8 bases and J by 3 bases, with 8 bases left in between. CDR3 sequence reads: CASLGNYEQYF. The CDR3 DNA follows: TGTGCCAGCCTCGGGAACTACGAGCAGTACTTC.

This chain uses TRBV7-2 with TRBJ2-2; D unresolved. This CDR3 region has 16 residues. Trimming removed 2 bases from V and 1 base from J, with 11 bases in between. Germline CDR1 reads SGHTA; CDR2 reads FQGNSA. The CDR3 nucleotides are TGTGCCAGCAGCTTATCCCAGGTCCGGAACACCGGGGAGCTGTTTTTT. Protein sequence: CASSLSQVRNTGELFF.

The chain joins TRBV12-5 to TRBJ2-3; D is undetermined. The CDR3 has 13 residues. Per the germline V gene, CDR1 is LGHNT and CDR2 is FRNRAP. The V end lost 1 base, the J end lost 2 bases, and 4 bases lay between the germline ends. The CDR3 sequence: CASGLGDTDTQYF. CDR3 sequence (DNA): TGTGCTAGTGGTTTGGGGGACACAGATACGCAGTATTTT. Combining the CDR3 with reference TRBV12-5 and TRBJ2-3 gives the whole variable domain DARVTQTPRHKVTEMGQEVTMRCQPILGHNTVFWYRQTMMQGLELLAYFRNRAPLDDSGMPKDRFSAEMPDATLATLKIQPSEPRDSAVYFCASGLGDTDTQYFGPGTRLTVL.

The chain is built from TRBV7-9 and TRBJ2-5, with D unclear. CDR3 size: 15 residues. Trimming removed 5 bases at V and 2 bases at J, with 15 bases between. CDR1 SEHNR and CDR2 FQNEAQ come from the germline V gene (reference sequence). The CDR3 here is CASSIDRTVQETQYF. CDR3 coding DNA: TGTGCCAGCAGCATAGATAGAACAGTTCAAGAGACCCAGTACTTC.

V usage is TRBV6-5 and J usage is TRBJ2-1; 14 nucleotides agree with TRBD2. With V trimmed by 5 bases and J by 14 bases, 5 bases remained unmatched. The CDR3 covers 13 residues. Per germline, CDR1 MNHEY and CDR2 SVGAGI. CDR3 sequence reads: CASSTTSGRAKFF. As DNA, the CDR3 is TGTGCCAGCAGTACGACTAGCGGGAGGGCCAAGTTCTTC.

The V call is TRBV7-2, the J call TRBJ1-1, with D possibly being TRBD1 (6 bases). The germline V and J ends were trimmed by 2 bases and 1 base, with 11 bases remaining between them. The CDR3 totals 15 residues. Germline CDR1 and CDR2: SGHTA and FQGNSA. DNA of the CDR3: TGTGCCAGCAGCTTACGTATGACAGGGAACACTGAAGCTTTCTTT. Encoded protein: CASSLRMTGNTEAFF.

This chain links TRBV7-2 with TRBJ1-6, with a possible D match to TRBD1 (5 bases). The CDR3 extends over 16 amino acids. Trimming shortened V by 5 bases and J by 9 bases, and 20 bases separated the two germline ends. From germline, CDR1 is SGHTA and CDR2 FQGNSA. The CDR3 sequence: CASSRRQGGVSSPLHF. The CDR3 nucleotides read TGTGCCAGCAGCCGCCGCCAGGGAGGGGTTAGTTCACCCCTCCACTTT. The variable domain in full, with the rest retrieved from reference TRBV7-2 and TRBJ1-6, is GAGVSQSPSNKVTEKGKDVELRCDPISGHTALYWYRQSLGQGLEFLIYFQGNSAPDKSGLPSDRFSAERTGGSVSTLTIQRTQQEDSAVYLCASSRRQGGVSSPLHFGNGTRLTVT.

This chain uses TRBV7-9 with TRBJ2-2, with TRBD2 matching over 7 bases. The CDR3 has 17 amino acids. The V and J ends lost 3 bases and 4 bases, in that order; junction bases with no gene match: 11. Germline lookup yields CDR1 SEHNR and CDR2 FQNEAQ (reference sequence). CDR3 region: CASSFPSGGSGTGELFF. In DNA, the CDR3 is TGTGCCAGCAGCTTCCCTTCAGGCGGGAGCGGCACCGGGGAGCTGTTTTTT.